This T cell receptor beta chain was captured in a study of T cell repertoires in cytomegalovirus infection. Background on the study: CMV epitopes in the study were HLA-C-restricted (recently identified) and HLA-B-restricted (well studied). Public TCR beta signatures marked donors with CMV infection and the matching HLA.

A single record per CDR3 protein comes from TCRdb applying MiXCR to the reads. The sample holds about 890,000 distinct CDR3 sequences, about a third seen once. Germline CDR1 is SGHVT and CDR2 is SQSDAQ. V trimming: 4 bases; J trimming: 6 bases; junction bases outside the gene matches: 5. The CDR3 is made up of 14 amino acids. Study-wide points: Adding up the frequency of public TCR beta families identified people who carried CMV plus the relevant HLA.

This clonotype showed up just a few times. Its antigen remains unknown. The specimen was cultured CD8+ T cells from PBMCs, collected from culture after CMV antigen stimulation. The chain couples TRBV7-4 to TRBJ2-1; 8 positions match TRBD1. The sequence derives from a human donor in good health (CMV status not recorded). Some clones in this sample may be carry-over from other donors' samples. This CDR3 reads CASSSRGQVNEQFF. Here the CDR3 DNA reads TGTGCCAGCAGCTCCAGGGGGCAGGTCAATGAGCAGTTCTTC.